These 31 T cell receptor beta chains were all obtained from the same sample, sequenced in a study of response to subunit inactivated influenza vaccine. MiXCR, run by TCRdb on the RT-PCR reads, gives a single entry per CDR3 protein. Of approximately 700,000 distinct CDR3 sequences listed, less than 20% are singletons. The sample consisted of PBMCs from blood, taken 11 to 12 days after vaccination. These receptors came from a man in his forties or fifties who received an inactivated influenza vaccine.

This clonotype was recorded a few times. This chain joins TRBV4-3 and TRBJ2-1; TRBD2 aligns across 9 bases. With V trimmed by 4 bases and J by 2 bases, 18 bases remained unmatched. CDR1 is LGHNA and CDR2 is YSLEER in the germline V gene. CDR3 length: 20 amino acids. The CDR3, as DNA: TGCGCCAGCAGCCCTAGGGGGGTTAGCGGGAGTGGTGGGGCCTACAATGAGCAGTTCTTC. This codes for CASSPRGVSGSGGAYNEQFF.

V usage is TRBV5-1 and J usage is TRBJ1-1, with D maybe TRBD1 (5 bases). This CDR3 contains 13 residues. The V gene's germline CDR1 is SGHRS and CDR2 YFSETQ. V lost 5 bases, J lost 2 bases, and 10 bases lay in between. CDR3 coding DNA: TGCGCCAGCAGGGGTGGGGACAACACTGAAGCTTTCTTT. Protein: CASRGGDNTEAFF.

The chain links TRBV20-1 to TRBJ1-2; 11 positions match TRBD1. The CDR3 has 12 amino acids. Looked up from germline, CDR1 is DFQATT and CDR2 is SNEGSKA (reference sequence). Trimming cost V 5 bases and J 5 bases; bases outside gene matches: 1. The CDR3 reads CSAWDRGYGYTF. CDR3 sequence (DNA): TGCAGTGCTTGGGACAGGGGGTATGGCTACACCTTC.

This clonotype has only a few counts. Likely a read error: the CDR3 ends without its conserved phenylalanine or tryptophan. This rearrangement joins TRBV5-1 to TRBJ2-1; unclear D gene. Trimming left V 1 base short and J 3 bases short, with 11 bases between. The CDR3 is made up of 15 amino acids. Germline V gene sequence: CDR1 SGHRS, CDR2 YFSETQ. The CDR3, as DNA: TGCGCCAGCAGCTTGACGGCAGACCACTACAATGAGCAGTTCTTG. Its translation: CASSLTADHYNEQFL.

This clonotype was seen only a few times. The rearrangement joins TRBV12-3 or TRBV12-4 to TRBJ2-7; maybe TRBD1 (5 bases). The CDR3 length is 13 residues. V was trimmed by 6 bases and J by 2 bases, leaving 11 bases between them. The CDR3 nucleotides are TGTGCCAGCAGGCGGACACCCGCCTACGAGCAGTACTTC. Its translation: CASRRTPAYEQYF.

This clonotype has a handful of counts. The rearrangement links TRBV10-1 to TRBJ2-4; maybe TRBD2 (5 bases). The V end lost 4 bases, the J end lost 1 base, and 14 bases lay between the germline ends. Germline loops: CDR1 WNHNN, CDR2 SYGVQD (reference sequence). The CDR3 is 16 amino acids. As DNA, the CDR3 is TGCGCCAGCAGTGTAACCGGAGGATTGGCCAAAAACATTCAGTACTTC. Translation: CASSVTGGLAKNIQYF.

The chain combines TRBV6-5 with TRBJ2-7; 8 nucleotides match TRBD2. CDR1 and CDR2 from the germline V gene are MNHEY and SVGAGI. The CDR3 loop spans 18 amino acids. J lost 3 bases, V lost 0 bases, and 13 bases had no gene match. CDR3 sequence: CASSYSSWLREANYEQYF. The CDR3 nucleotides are TGTGCCAGCAGTTACTCGAGCTGGTTGCGGGAGGCCAACTACGAGCAGTACTTC.

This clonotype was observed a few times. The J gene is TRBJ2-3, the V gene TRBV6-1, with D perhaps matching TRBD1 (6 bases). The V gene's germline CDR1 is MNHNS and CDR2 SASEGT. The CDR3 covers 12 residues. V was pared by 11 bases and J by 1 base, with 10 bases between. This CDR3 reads CALRQGTDTQYF. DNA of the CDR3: TGTGCCTTAAGACAGGGCACAGATACGCAGTATTTT.

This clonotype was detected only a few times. The CDR3 DNA reads as TGCGCCAGCAGCCATAACGCGGGGCGAGGGGGGAGATCCAACCTCTACAATCAGCCCCAGCATTTT. Amino acids: CASSHNAGRGGRSNLYNQPQHF. This chain joins TRBV4-1 and TRBJ1-5, with D possibly being TRBD1 (6 bases). Germline V CDR1 and CDR2: MGHRA, YSYEKL. The CDR3 sequence is 22 residues long. With 3 bases removed from V and 3 bases from J, the gap between germline ends came to 33 bases.

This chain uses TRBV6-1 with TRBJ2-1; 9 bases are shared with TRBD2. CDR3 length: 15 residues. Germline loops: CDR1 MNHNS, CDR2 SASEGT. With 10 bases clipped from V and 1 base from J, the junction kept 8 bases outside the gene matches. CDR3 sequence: CAIPKREDSYNEQFF. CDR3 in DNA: TGTGCCATCCCGAAGCGGGAGGATTCCTACAATGAGCAGTTCTTC.

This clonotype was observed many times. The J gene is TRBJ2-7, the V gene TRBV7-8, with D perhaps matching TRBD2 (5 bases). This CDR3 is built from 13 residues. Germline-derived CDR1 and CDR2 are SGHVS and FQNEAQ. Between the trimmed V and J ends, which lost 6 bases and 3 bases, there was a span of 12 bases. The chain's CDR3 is CASSPGIFYEQYF. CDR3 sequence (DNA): TGTGCCAGCAGTCCGGGGATCTTCTACGAGCAGTACTTC.

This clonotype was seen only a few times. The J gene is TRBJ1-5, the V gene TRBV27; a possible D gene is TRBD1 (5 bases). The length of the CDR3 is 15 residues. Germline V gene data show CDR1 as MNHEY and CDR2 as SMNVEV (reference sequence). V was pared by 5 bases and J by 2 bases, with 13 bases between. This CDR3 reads CASSPTGWGNQPQHF. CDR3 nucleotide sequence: TGTGCCAGCAGTCCAACAGGATGGGGCAATCAGCCCCAGCATTTT.

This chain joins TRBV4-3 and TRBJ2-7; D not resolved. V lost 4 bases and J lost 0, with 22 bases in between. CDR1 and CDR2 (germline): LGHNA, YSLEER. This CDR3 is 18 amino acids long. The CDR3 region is CASSPTSLGGVSSYEQYF. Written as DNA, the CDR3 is TGCGCCAGCAGCCCAACCTCTCTTGGTGGGGTAAGCTCCTACGAGCAGTACTTC.

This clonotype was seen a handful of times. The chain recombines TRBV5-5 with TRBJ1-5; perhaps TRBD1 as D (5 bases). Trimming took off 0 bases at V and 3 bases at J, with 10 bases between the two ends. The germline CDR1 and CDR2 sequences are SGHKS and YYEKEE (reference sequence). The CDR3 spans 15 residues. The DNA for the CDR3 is TGTGCCAGCAGCTTGGCCGGGGCAGTCAATCAGCCCCAGCATTTT. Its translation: CASSLAGAVNQPQHF.

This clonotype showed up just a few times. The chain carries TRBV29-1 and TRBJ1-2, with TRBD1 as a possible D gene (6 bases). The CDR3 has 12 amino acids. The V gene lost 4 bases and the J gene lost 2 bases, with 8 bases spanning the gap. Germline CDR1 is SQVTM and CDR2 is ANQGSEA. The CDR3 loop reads CSVVGQNYGYTF. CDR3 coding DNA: TGCAGCGTTGTTGGACAGAACTATGGCTACACCTTC.

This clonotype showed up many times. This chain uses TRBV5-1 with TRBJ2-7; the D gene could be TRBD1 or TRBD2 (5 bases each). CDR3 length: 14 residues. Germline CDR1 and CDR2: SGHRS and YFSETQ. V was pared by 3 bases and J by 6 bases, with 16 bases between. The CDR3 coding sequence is TGCGCCAGCAGCTCGGGACGGGTAGATGGCGAGCAGTACTTC. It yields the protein CASSSGRVDGEQYF.

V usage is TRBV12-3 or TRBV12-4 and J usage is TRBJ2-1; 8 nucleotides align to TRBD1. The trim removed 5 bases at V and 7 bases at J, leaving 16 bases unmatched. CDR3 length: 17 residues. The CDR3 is CASSKSLRDRYSNEQFF. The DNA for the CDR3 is TGTGCCAGCAGTAAGAGTCTCCGGGACAGGTATTCGAATGAGCAGTTCTTC.

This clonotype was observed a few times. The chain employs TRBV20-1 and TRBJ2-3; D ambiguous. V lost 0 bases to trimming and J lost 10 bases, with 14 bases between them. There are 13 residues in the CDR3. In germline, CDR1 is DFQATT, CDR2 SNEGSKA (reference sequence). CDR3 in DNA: TGCAGTGCTAGAGATTTACCCAGGAGTCCGCAGTATTTT. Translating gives CSARDLPRSPQYF.

CDR3: CASSQDRRRPQETQYF. The CDR3 DNA follows: TGCGCCAGCAGCCAAGATCGGCGCCGGCCCCAAGAGACCCAGTACTTC. V and J are TRBV4-3 and TRBJ2-5; D call uncertain. Trimming left V 0 bases short and J 1 base short, with 12 bases between. The CDR3 consists of 16 residues. The germline CDR1 and CDR2 sequences are LGHNA and YSLEER.

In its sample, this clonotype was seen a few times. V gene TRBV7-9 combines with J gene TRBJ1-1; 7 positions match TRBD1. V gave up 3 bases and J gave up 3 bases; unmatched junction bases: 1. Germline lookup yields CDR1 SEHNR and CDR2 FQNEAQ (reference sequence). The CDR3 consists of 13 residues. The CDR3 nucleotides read TGTGCCAGCAGCTTGGGGACAGACACTGAAGCTTTCTTT. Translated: CASSLGTDTEAFF. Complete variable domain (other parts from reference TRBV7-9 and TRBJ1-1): DTGVSQNPRHKITKRGQNVTFRCDPISEHNRLYWYRQTLGQGPEFLTYFQNEAQLEKSRLLSDRFSAERPKGSFSTLEIQRTEQGDSAMYLCASSLGTDTEAFFGQGTRLTVV.

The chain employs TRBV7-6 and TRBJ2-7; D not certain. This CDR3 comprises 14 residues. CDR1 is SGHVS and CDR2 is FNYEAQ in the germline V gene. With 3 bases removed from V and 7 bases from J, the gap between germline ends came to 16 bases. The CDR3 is CASSFKGGWDEQYF. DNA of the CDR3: TGTGCCAGCAGCTTTAAGGGTGGTTGGGATGAGCAGTACTTC.

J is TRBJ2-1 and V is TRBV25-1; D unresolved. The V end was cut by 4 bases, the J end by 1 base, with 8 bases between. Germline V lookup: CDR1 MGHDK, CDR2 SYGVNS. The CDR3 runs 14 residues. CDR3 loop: CASSGKPSYNEQFF. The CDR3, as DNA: TGTGCCAGCAGTGGGAAACCATCCTACAATGAGCAGTTCTTC. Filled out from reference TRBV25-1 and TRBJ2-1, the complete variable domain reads EADIYQTPRYLVIGTGKKITLECSQTMGHDKMYWYQQDPGMELHLIHYSYGVNSTEKGDLSSESTVSRIRTEHFPLTLESARPSHTSQYLCASSGKPSYNEQFFGPGTRLTVL.

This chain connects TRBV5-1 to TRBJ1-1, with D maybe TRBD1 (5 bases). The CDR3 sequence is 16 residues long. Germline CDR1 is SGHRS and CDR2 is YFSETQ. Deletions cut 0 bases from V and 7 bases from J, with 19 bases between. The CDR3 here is CASSLALGTGTSEAFF. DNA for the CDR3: TGCGCCAGCAGCTTGGCACTCGGGACGGGCACGAGTGAAGCTTTCTTT.

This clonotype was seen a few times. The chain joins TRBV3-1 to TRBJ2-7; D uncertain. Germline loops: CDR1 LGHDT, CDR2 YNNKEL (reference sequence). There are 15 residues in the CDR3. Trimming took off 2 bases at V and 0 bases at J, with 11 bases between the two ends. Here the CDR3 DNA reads TGTGCCAGCAGCCAATACTTAGCAGCCTCCTACGAGCAGTACTTC. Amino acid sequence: CASSQYLAASYEQYF.

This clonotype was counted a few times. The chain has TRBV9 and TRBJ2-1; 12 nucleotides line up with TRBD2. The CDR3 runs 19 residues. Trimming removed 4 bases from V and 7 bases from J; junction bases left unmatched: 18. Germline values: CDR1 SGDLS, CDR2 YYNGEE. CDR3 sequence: CASSLTQRLAGEGKNEQFF. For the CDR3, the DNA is TGTGCCAGCAGCTTAACTCAAAGACTAGCGGGGGAAGGTAAGAATGAGCAGTTCTTC. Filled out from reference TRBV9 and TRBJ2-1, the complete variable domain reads DSGVTQTPKHLITATGQRVTLRCSPRSGDLSVYWYQQSLDQGLQFLIQYYNGEERAKGNILERFSAQQFPDLHSELNLSSLELGDSALYFCASSLTQRLAGEGKNEQFFGPGTRLTVL.

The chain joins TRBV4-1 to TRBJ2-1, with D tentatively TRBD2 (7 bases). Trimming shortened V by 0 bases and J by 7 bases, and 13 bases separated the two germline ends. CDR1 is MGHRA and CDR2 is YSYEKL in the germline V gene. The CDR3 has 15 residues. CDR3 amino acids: CASSQDTGGVNEQFF. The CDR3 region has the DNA TGCGCCAGCAGCCAAGATACGGGGGGCGTTAATGAGCAGTTCTTC.

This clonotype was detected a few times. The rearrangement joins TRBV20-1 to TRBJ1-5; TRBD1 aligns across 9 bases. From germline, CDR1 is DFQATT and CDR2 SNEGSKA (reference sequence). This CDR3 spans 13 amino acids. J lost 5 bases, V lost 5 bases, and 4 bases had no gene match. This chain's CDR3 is CSAWTGVHQPQHF. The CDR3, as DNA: TGCAGTGCTTGGACAGGGGTCCATCAGCCCCAGCATTTT.

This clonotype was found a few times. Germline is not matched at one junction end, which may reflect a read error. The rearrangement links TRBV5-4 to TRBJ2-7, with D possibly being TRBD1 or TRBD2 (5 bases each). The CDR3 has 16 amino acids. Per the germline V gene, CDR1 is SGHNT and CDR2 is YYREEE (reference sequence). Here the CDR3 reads CASSLDGQGILREEDF. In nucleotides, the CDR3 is TGTGCCAGCAGCTTGGATGGCCAGGGAATCCTACGAGAGGAGGACTTC.

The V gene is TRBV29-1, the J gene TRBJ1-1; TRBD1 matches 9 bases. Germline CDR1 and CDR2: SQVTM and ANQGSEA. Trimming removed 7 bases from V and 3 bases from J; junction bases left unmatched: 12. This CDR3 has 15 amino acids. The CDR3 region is CSAEVQGAQDTEAFF. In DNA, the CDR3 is TGCAGCGCGGAGGTACAGGGGGCGCAGGACACTGAAGCTTTCTTT. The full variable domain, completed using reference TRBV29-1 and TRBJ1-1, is SAVISQKPSRDICQRGTSLTIQCQVDSQVTMMFWYRQQPGQSLTLIATANQGSEATYESGFVIDKFPISRPNLTFSTLTVSNMSPEDSSIYLCSAEVQGAQDTEAFFGQGTRLTVV.

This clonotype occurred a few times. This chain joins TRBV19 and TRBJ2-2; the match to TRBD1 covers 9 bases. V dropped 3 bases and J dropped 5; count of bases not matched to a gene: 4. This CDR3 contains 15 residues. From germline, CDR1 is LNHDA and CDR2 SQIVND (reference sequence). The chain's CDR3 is CASSMGQGRTGELFF. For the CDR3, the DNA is TGTGCCAGTAGTATGGGACAGGGTAGGACCGGGGAGCTGTTTTTT.

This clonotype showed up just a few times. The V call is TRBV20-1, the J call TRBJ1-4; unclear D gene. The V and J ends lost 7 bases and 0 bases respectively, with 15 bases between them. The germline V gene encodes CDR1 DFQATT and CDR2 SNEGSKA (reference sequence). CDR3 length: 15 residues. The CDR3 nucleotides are TGCAGTGTGGGGTCGGGGTCTGCAACTAATGAAAAACTGTTTTTT. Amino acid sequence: CSVGSGSATNEKLFF.